Sequencing of this T cell receptor (beta chain) was carried out in a study of blood T cell repertoires in COVID-19. Study as a whole: Sources were T cells, B-cell-depleted T cells, or PBMCs; the material itself was cDNA or gDNA.

In the original analysis: Amplification with reference gene primers provided the estimates of nucleated cell counts. Method: immunoSEQ multiplex PCR; TCRdb's copy keeps in-frame clones and lacks some. V and J calls and clone size follow that table, whereas D and trimming were derived from the DNA. This table has about 420,000 clones, 85% to 90% appearing once. The CDR3 extends over 16 amino acids. Germline V gene lookup returns CDR1 LNHDA and CDR2 SQIVND (reference sequence). Trimming took 7 bases from V and 0 from J; bases not matched to a gene: 8. Patients from Seattle were sampled longitudinally, starting during active infection.

The clonotype comes from a man younger than 35 with COVID-19, enrolled during active disease. V usage is TRBV19 and J usage is TRBJ1-2; TRBD1 aligns across 10 bases. The material sequenced was peripheral blood. The CDR3 DNA reads as TGTGCCAGTAACAAGGGACAGGGGTTGGCTAACTATGGCTACACCTTC. Translating it yields CASNKGQGLANYGYTF.